This paragraph reports one T cell receptor (beta chain). Its antigen remains unidentified. This specimen comes from a study of CD8+ T cells in alopecia areata. The study, taken as a whole, reports: Against the mouse data, patients shared TCRs less clearly, possibly for HLA reasons.

As to treatment: oral pan-JAK inhibitor, 5-10 mg twice daily. Extraction and reverse transcription of RNA yielded cDNA as the sequencing template. Sequenced by immunoSEQ multiplex PCR; TCRdb stores in-frame clones only, minus some. The sample consists of 150,000 to 200,000 clones, 50% to 65% of them appearing once. Germline V gene lookup returns CDR1 SEHNR and CDR2 FQNEAQ (reference sequence). Trimming stripped 1 base from V and 3 bases from J, with 9 bases between. The CDR3 length is 14 residues. The V call is TRBV7-9, the J call TRBJ2-5; D is ambiguous. This TCR derives from a human donor with alopecia areata. The source was CD4+ T cells sorted from blood, collected at week 24, from a patient treated with tofacitinib. Here the CDR3 reads CASSLVGWEETQYF. The CDR3 DNA follows: TGTGCCAGCAGCTTAGTGGGCTGGGAAGAGACCCAGTACTTC.